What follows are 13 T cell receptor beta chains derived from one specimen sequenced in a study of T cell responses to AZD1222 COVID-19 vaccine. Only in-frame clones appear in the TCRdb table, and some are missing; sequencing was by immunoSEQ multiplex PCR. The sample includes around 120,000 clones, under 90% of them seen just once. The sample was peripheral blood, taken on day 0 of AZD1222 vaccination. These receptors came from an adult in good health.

The DNA for the CDR3 is TGTGCCAGCCGGGAATCCTATAATTCACCCCTCCACTTT. This codes for CASRESYNSPLHF. The chain is built from TRBV19 and TRBJ1-6, with D uncertain. Per germline, CDR1 LNHDA and CDR2 SQIVND (reference sequence). CDR3 length: 13 amino acids. Trimming took 9 bases from V and 1 from J, leaving 7 bases between them.

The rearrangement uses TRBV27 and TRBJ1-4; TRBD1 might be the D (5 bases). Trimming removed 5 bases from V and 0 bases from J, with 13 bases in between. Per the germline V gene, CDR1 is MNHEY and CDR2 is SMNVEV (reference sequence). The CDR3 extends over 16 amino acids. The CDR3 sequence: CASSTRQTSTNEKLFF. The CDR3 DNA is TGTGCCAGCAGTACCCGACAGACCTCAACTAATGAAAAACTGTTTTTT.

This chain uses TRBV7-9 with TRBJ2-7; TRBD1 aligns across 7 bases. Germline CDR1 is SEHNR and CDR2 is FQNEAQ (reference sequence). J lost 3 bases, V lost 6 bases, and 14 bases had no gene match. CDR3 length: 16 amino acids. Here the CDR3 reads CASSRRTGASFYEQYF. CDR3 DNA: TGTGCCAGCAGTCGGCGTACAGGGGCATCGTTCTACGAGCAGTACTTC.

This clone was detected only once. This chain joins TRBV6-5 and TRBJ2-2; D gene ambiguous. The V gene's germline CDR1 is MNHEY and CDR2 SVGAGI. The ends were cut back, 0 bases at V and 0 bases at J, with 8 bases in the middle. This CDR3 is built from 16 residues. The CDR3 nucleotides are TGTGCCAGCAGTTACTCCCCCAGAGCGAACACCGGGGAGCTGTTTTTT. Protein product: CASSYSPRANTGELFF.

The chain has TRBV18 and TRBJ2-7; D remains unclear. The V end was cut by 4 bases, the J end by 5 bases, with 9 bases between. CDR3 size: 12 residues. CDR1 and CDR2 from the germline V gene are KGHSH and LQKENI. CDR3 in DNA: TGTGCCAGCTCACGCGATCGGGACGAGCAGTACTTC. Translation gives CASSRDRDEQYF.

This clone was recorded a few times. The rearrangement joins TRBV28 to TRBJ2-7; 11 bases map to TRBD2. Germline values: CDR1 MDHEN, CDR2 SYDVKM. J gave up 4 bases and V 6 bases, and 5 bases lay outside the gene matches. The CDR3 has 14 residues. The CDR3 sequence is CASRLAGEIYEQYF. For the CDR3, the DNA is TGTGCCAGCAGACTAGCGGGAGAGATATACGAGCAGTACTTC.

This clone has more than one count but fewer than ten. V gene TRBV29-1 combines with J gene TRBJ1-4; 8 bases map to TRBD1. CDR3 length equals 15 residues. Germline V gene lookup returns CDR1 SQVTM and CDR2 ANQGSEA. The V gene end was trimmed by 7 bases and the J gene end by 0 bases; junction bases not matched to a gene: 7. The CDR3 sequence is CSAGQGMTTNEKLFF. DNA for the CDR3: TGCAGCGCCGGACAGGGAATGACAACTAATGAAAAACTGTTTTTT.

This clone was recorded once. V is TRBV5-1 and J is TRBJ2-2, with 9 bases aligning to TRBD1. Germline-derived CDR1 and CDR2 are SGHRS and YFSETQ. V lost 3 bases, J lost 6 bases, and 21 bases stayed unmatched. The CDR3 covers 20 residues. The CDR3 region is CASSWQGTTTGTGPAGELFF. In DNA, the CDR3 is TGCGCCAGCAGCTGGCAAGGGACCACCACCGGGACAGGGCCGGCCGGGGAGCTGTTTTTT.

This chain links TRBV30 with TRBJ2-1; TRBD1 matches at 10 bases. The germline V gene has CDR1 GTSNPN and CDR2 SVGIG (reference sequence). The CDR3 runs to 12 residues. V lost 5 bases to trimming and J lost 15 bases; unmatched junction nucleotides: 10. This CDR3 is CAWEAGGQGWFF. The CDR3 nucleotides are TGTGCCTGGGAGGCAGGGGGACAGGGGTGGTTCTTC.

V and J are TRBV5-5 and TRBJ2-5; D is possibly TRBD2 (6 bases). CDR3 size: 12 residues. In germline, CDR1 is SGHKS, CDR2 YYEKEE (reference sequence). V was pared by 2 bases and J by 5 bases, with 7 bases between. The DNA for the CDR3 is TGTGCCAGCAGCTTCAGCGGGGAGACCCAGTACTTC. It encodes CASSFSGETQYF.

The CDR3 loop reads CASSYRPWGRDTEAFF. DNA of the CDR3: TGTGCCAGCAGTTACCGACCTTGGGGGCGGGACACTGAAGCTTTCTTT. The V call is TRBV6-5, the J call TRBJ1-1; possible D gene TRBD1, 6 bases. Per germline, CDR1 MNHEY and CDR2 SVGAGI. This CDR3 contains 16 residues. V was cut by 2 bases and J by 3 bases, with 16 bases left in between.

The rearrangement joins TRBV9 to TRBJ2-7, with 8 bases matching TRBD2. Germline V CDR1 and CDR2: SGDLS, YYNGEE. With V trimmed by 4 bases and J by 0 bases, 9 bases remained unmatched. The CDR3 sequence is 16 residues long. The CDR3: CASSPPSGGPSYEQYF. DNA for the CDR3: TGTGCCAGCAGCCCCCCGTCGGGAGGGCCCTCCTACGAGCAGTACTTC.

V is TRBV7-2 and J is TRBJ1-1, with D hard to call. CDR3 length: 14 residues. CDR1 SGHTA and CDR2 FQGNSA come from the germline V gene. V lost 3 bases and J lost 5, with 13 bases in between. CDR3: CASSFRPGGTEAFF. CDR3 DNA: TGTGCCAGCAGCTTCCGTCCAGGCGGTACTGAAGCTTTCTTT.